Following are 17 T cell receptor beta chains from one sample sequenced in a study of blood T cells in healthy people across ages. Combining a sample-barcoded 5' primer with a J-beta primer mix, a second PCR ran for about 7 to 11 cycles. MiXCR, applied by TCRdb to the 5' RACE reads, yields one record per CDR3 protein. The table includes about 760,000 distinct CDR3 sequences, 25% detected once. In addition, the sample was reused for a study of T cells of mothers and their children.

Sequenced input: blood. Receptor source: a boy between 5 and 17 years old in good health.

In this sample, this clonotype turned up a few times. The chain employs TRBV27 and TRBJ1-1; TRBD1 matches at 9 bases. The CDR3 sequence is 13 residues long. Trimming cost V 8 bases and J 5 bases; bases outside gene matches: 6. Germline values: CDR1 MNHEY, CDR2 SMNVEV (reference sequence). CDR3 nucleotide sequence: TGTGCCAGCTGCCTGGACAGGGGTACTGAAGCTTTCTTT. Translated: CASCLDRGTEAFF.

There are a few counts of this clonotype. This chain links TRBV29-1 with TRBJ1-2; D is unresolved. Germline V gene sequence: CDR1 SQVTM, CDR2 ANQGSEA. The V end was cut by 4 bases, the J end by 8 bases, with 14 bases between. This CDR3 has 12 residues. DNA for the CDR3: TGCAGCGTTGTCCGGCCCGACGGGGGCTACACCTTC. Protein: CSVVRPDGGYTF.

J is TRBJ2-3 and V is TRBV7-3; D gene unclear. CDR1 and CDR2 (germline): SGHTA, FQGTGA. This CDR3 has 14 residues. The V end was cut by 4 bases, the J end by 5 bases, with 13 bases between. CDR3 protein: CASSSGLLGDTQYF. The CDR3 DNA follows: TGTGCCAGCAGCTCCGGTCTCCTCGGAGATACGCAGTATTTT.

J is TRBJ1-4 and V is TRBV15; D is unresolved. Trimming took off 1 base at V and 5 bases at J, with 8 bases between the two ends. Germline CDR1 reads LNHNV; CDR2 reads YYDKDF (reference sequence). The length of the CDR3 is 14 residues. The CDR3 spells CATSRGGANEKLFF. The DNA for the CDR3 is TGTGCCACCAGCAGAGGGGGAGCGAATGAAAAACTGTTTTTT.

The genes are TRBV4-3 and TRBJ2-7; 7 bases align to TRBD1. Unmatched junction bases numbered 14, after V lost 3 bases and J lost 6 bases. CDR1 and CDR2 from the germline V gene are LGHNA and YSLEER. The length of the CDR3 is 16 residues. This chain's CDR3 is CASSQVSGQRGLEQYF. CDR3 coding DNA: TGCGCCAGCAGCCAGGTTTCGGGACAGAGGGGGCTCGAGCAGTACTTC.

This clonotype was observed a handful of times. The chain is built from TRBV5-1 and TRBJ2-3, with 9 bases matching TRBD2. Germline V gene lookup returns CDR1 SGHRS and CDR2 YFSETQ. With V trimmed by 5 bases and J by 6 bases, 7 bases remained unmatched. CDR3 length: 14 residues. DNA for the CDR3: TGCGCCAGCAGAGTTAGCGGGAGTGGTGATACGCAGTATTTT. Protein sequence: CASRVSGSGDTQYF.

This clonotype was observed a handful of times. This chain uses TRBV7-2 with TRBJ2-7; tentative D call: TRBD2 (5 bases). The CDR3 consists of 15 residues. Germline CDR1 reads SGHTA; CDR2 reads FQGNSA. Deletions cut 5 bases from V and 2 bases from J, with 16 bases between. The CDR3 reads CASSHESEVTYEQYF. In DNA form, the CDR3 reads TGTGCCAGCAGCCATGAATCGGAGGTTACCTACGAGCAGTACTTC.

The chain is built from TRBV7-2 and TRBJ1-4, with unresolved D. Germline V gene lookup returns CDR1 SGHTA and CDR2 FQGNSA. V lost 1 base, J lost 4 bases, and 7 bases lay in between. CDR3 length: 14 residues. Written as DNA, the CDR3 is TGTGCCAGCAGCTTAGGGGCCCGTAATGAAAAACTGTTTTTT. Translation: CASSLGARNEKLFF.

The CDR3: CSVAGTSNTEAFF. In DNA form, the CDR3 reads TGCAGCGTTGCCGGGACATCGAACACTGAAGCTTTCTTT. This chain links TRBV29-1 with TRBJ1-1; tentatively, D is TRBD1 (6 bases). The CDR3 is made up of 13 amino acids. The ends were cut back, 4 bases at V and 1 base at J, with 10 bases in the middle. CDR1 is SQVTM and CDR2 is ANQGSEA in the germline V gene.

V and J are TRBV12-3 or TRBV12-4 and TRBJ1-2, with D possibly TRBD1 on 5 matching bases. Trimming stripped 2 bases from V and 4 bases from J, with 8 bases between. This CDR3 is built from 13 residues. DNA of the CDR3: TGTGCCAGCAGTTTACGTAGGGGCTATGGCTACACCTTC. Translation: CASSLRRGYGYTF.

The gene calls are TRBV29-1 and TRBJ2-7; maybe TRBD2 (7 bases). Deletions cut 0 bases from V and 3 bases from J, with 15 bases between. The CDR3 covers 15 residues. CDR1 is SQVTM and CDR2 is ANQGSEA in the germline V gene. Here the CDR3 reads CSVEEAGTSFYEQYF. CDR3 sequence (DNA): TGCAGCGTTGAAGAAGCGGGGACATCGTTCTACGAGCAGTACTTC.

As for this clonotype: At one of its ends the junction is not consistent with the germline gene, which may arise from a read error. The V gene is TRBV19, the J gene TRBJ1-5, with D uncertain. The CDR3 totals 15 residues. CDR1 and CDR2 from the germline V gene are LNHDA and SQIVND (reference sequence). This chain's CDR3 is CASSIDGYSNQPQLF. CDR3 DNA: TGTGCCAGTAGTATCGACGGTTATAGCAATCAGCCCCAGCTTTTT.

Of note for this clonotype: Its ends do not fully match the called genes, so a read error is possible. The rearrangement joins TRBV3-1 to TRBJ2-7, with 8 positions matching TRBD1. Germline V gives CDR1 LGHDT, CDR2 YNNKEL (reference sequence). The CDR3 totals 15 residues. The CDR3 reads CASSQGSGGVYEQYF. CDR3 in DNA: TGTGCCAGCAGTCAAGGGTCAGGGGGCGTTTACGAGCAGTACTTC.

V usage is TRBV11-2 and J usage is TRBJ2-2, with 9 bases lining up with TRBD1. The CDR3 totals 16 residues. The ends lost 4 bases at V and 4 bases at J; junction bases unmatched: 7. CDR1 SGHAT and CDR2 FQNNGV come from the germline V gene. For the CDR3, the DNA is TGTGCCAGCAGCTCAGAAGGGACAGGGTTCACCGGGGAGCTGTTTTTT. Translated: CASSSEGTGFTGELFF.

The chain employs TRBV6-5 and TRBJ1-2, with 9 bases lining up with TRBD1. Germline lookup yields CDR1 MNHEY and CDR2 SVGAGI. The CDR3 runs 14 residues. With V trimmed by 7 bases and J by 2 bases, 5 bases remained unmatched. The CDR3 sequence is CASNTGQGNYGYTF. CDR3 DNA sequence: TGTGCCAGCAATACGGGACAGGGAAACTATGGCTACACCTTC.

This clonotype turned up a few times. The chain joins TRBV3-1 to TRBJ2-5; the D is unclear. Near its end, the DNA agrees better with TRBJ2-7, so the J call may be wrong. Germline lookup yields CDR1 LGHDT and CDR2 YNNKEL (reference sequence). CDR3 length equals 13 residues. CDR3 in amino acids: CASSPTEPYEQYF. The DNA for the CDR3 is TGTGCCAGCAGCCCGACTGAACCCTACGAGCAGTACTTC.

The genes are TRBV6-5 and TRBJ2-1; 11 nucleotides agree with TRBD2. The CDR3 has 17 residues. Germline values: CDR1 MNHEY, CDR2 SVGAGI. With 1 base clipped from V and 8 bases from J, the junction kept 10 bases outside the gene matches. Written as DNA, the CDR3 is TGTGCCAGCAGTTACTTCAAGACTAGCGGGGCCCTCCATGAGCAGTTCTTC. The encoded protein is CASSYFKTSGALHEQFF.